This note documents a single T cell receptor (beta chain) sequence. Trimming took 5 bases from V and 5 from J, leaving 9 bases between them. CDR1 and CDR2 from the germline V gene are MNHNY and SVGAGI (reference sequence). CDR3 length: 12 amino acids. The data originate from a study of T-cell memory formation after mild COVID-19. MiXCR, run by TCRdb on the 5' RACE reads, gives a single entry per CDR3 protein. The repertoire holds about 140,000 distinct CDR3 sequences, with 13% to 15% as singletons. The chain has TRBV6-6 and TRBJ1-1; the D gene is possibly TRBD1 (5 bases). The clonotype comes from an adult woman who had mild COVID-19 (a few samples of this study predate the infection). Cell type and time point are not known. The sequenced sample consisted of PBMCs or a T cell subset sorted from them (not recorded which). For the CDR3, the DNA is TGTGCCAGCAGTCAGGGCTCAACTGAAGCTTTCTTT. It encodes CASSQGSTEAFF.